This record looks at one T cell receptor (beta chain) sequence and its context. Its antigen is unidentified. Germline V gene sequence: CDR1 KGHSH, CDR2 LQKENI. The CDR3 extends over 17 amino acids. TCRdb re-called the 5' RACE reads; every CDR3 protein appears as one record, without DNA. This sample contains over 350,000 distinct CDR3 sequences. This record belongs to a study of monozygotic twins with inflammatory bowel disease. Whole-study results and caveats: Discordant twins had repertoire similarity that did not differ from that of concordant twins, possibly from limited power. Whereas healthy co-twins had higher TCRbeta diversity (inverse Simpson), IBD patients had lower diversity. The analysis did not separate different T cell subtypes.

Sampling involved one blood draw (2.5 ml) for every donor. The V and J genes are TRBV18 and TRBJ1-2; the D call of TRBD1 rests on TCRdb alone, since no DNA is present to check it. Sample: blood. The origin of this receptor is a human donor with ulcerative colitis or Crohn's disease, or a healthy co-twin of an affected twin (not recorded which). The CDR3 here is CASSRTGPGGANYGYTF.